Sequencing of this T cell receptor (beta chain) was carried out in a study of post-analysis software for immune sequencing data. Points from the study as a whole: Controls showed lower frequencies than patients for five TRBV segments, and TRBV5-6, TRBV5-1 and TRBV20-1 were among these.

Presence of unique molecular identifiers characterized the TCR beta cDNA libraries. TCRdb independently ran MiXCR on the PCR reads; one entry per CDR3 protein. Among around 770,000 distinct CDR3 sequences listed, around 46% were seen once. Concerning this clonotype: The antigen is unknown.

This CDR3 contains 15 residues. Germline CDR1 is MNHEY and CDR2 is SVGAGI. Trimming cost V 5 bases and J 0 bases, with 14 bases left between them. This TCR came from a girl between 10 and 17 years old with multiple sclerosis. The chain carries TRBV6-5 and TRBJ2-7; TRBD1 is a possible D gene (7 bases). Material: blood. The CDR3 region is CASSRQGGYSYEQYF. CDR3 in DNA: TGTGCCAGCAGTCGGCAGGGGGGTTACTCCTACGAGCAGTACTTC.